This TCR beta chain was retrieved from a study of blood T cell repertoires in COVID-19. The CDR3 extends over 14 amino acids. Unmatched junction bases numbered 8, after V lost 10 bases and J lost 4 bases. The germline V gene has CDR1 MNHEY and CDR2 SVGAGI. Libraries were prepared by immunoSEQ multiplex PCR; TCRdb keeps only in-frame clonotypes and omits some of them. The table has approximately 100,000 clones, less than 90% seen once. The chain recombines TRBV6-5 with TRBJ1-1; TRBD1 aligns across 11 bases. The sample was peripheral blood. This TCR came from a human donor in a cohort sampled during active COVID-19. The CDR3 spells CATLIGQGATEAFF. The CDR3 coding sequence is TGTGCCACCCTCATCGGACAGGGGGCCACTGAAGCTTTCTTT.